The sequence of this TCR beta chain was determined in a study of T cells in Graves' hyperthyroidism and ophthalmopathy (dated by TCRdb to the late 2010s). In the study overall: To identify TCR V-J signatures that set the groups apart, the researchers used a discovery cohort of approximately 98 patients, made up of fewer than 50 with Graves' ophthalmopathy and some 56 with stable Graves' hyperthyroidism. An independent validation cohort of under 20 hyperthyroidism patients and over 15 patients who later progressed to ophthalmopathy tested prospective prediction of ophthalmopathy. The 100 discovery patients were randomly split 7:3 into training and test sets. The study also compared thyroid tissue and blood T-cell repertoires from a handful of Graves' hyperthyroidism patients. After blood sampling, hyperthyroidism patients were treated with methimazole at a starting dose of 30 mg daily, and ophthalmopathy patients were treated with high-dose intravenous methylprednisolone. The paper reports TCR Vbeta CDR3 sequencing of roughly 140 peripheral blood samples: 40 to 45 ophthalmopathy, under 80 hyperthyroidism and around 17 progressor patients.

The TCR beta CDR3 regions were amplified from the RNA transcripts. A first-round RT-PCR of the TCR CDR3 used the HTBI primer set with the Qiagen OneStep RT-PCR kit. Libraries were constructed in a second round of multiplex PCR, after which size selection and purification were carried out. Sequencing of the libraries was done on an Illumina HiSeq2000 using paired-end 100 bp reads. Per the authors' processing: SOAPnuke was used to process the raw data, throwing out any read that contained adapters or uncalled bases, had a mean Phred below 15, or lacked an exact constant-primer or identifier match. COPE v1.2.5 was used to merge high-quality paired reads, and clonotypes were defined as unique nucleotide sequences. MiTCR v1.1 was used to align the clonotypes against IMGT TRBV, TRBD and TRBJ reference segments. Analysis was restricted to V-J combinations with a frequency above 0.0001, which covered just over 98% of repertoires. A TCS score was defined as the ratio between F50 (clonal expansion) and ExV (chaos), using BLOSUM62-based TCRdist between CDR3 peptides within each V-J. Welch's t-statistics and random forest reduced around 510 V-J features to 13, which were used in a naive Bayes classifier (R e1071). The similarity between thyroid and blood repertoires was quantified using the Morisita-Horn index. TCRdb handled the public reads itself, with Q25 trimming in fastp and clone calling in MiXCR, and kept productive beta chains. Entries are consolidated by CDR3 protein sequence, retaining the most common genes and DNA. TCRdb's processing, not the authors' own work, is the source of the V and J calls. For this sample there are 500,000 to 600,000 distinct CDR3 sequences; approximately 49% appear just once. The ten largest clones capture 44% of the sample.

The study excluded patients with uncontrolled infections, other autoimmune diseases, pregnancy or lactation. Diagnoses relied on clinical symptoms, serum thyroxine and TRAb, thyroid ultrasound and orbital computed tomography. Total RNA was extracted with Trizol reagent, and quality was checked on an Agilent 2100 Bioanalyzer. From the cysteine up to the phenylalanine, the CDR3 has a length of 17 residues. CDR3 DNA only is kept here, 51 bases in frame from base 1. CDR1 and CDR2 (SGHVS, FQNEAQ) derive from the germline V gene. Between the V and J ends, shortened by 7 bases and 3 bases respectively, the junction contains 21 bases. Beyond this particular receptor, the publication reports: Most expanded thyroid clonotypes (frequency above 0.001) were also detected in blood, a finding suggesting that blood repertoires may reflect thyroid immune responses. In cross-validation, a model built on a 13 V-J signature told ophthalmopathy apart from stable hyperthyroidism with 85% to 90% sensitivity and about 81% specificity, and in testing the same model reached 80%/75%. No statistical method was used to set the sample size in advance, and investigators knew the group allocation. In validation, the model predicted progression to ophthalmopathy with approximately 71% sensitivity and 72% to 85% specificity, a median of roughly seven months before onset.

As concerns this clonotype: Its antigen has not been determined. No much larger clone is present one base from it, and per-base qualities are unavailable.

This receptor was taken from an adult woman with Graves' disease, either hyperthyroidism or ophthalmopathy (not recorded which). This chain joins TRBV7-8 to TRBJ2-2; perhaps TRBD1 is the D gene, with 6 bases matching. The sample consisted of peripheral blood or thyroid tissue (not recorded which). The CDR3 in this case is CASTDNGVRGYTGELFF. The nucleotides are TGTGCCAGCACCGATAACGGGGTCAGGGGCTACACCGGGGAGCTGTTTTTT. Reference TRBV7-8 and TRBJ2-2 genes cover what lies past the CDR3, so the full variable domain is GAGVSQSPRYKVAKRGQDVALRCDPISGHVSLFWYQQALGQGPEFLTYFQNEAQLDKSGLPSDRFFAERPEGSVSTLKIQRTQQEDSAVYLCASTDNGVRGYTGELFFGEGSRLTVL.